The 24 T cell receptor beta chains given below trace back to one sample, sequenced in a study of tumor and adjacent non-tumor tissue in lung cancer (dated by TCRdb to the late 2010s). To prepare the library, multiplex PCR was applied. Sequencing instrument: Illumina HiSeq 2500. Following protocols modified from ARM-PCR, the researchers constructed TCRbeta libraries through three rounds of nested PCR with primers (Table S4). In-frame beta chains were kept once TCRdb had trimmed the public reads at Q25 with fastp and called clones with MiXCR. Each entry merges the rows of one CDR3 protein and shows their most common DNA and genes. The sample table lists approximately 86,000 distinct CDR3 sequences, 72% of them with a count of one. Of the sample, about 9.2% is held by the ten largest clones. RNA was isolated from bulk unsorted tissue, and RNA quality was assessed with a NanoDrop ND-1000 and an Agilent 2100.

The source material was lung tumor tissue. These receptors all stem from a middle-aged woman with non-small cell lung cancer.

As to this clonotype: A much bigger clone sits one base away, suggesting this may be a read error. Written as DNA, the CDR3 is TGTGCCAGCAGCCCCCCTAATTCACCCCTCCAATTT. Protein sequence: CASSPPNSPLQF. V is TRBV28 and J is TRBJ1-6; no clear D. Per germline, CDR1 MDHEN and CDR2 SYDVKM. This CDR3 contains 12 residues.

For this clonotype: An end of the junction differs from the germline gene, which may be a read error. This chain joins TRBV12-3 or TRBV12-4 and TRBJ1-5, with D unclear. This CDR3 is built from 15 residues. The CDR3, as DNA: TGTGCCAGCAGTTTAAACAGCCGCAGCAATCTGCCCCAGCATTTT. This codes for CASSLNSRSNLPQHF.

This clonotype was observed many times. The gene calls are TRBV30 and TRBJ2-1, with 7 bases that match TRBD1. Losses at the gene ends were 2 bases for V and 6 bases for J; bases not matched to a gene: 10. The CDR3 has 15 residues. Per germline, CDR1 GTSNPN and CDR2 SVGIG (reference sequence). The CDR3 DNA sequence: TGTGCCTGGAGTACGATGACAGGGTTTGGCAATGAGCAGTTCTTC. Protein sequence: CAWSTMTGFGNEQFF.

This clonotype has a handful of counts. The J gene is TRBJ2-7, the V gene TRBV4-1, with D possibly matching TRBD1 (5 bases). Trimming shortened V by 0 bases and J by 3 bases, and 15 bases separated the two germline ends. Germline CDR1 and CDR2: MGHRA and YSYEKL. The CDR3 sequence is 16 residues long. In DNA, the CDR3 is TGCGCCAGCAGCCAAGAAACAAACGCGACAGACTACGAGCAGTACTTC. Translated: CASSQETNATDYEQYF.

In the case of this clonotype: One end of the junction varies from germline; a read error may be responsible. J is TRBJ1-4 and V is TRBV6-6, with 7 bases lining up with TRBD1. Germline V gene sequence: CDR1 MNHNY, CDR2 SVGAGI (reference sequence). The CDR3 has 16 residues. The DNA of the CDR3 is TGTGCCAGCAGTCGAACAGGGGCTCCCGCTAATGAAAAACTGTTTTTC. This translates into CASSRTGAPANEKLFF.

Comment on this clonotype: No conserved phenylalanine or tryptophan is present at the end of the CDR3, so a read error is the likely explanation. The genes are TRBV5-1 and TRBJ2-7; 10 nucleotides agree with TRBD1. The CDR3 runs 16 residues. Germline-derived CDR1 and CDR2 are SGHRS and YFSETQ. DNA of the CDR3: TGCGCCACCAGCTTCGGACAGGGGGGAGAAAGGTTCGAGCAGTACTTA. Translated: CATSFGQGGERFEQYL.

On this clonotype: A junction boundary mismatches the germline segment, possibly from a read error. The chain joins TRBV12-3 or TRBV12-4 to TRBJ2-2; tentative D call: TRBD1 (5 bases). The CDR3 length is 13 residues. CDR3 nucleotides: TGTGCCACCAGTAGACAGAGCACCGGAGAGCTGTTTTTT. This codes for CATSRQSTGELFF.

Note on this clonotype: One end of the junction does not line up with germline, which may come from a read error. The chain combines TRBV28 with TRBJ2-7; 7 nucleotides match TRBD2. CDR1 is MDHEN, CDR2 SYDVKM, per germline. The CDR3 has 15 residues. DNA of the CDR3: TGCGCCAGCAGTTTAGCATCGGGGGGCTCCTACGAGCAGTACTTC. It is translated as CASSLASGGSYEQYF.

About this clonotype: A single base separates this from a much larger clone, so it may be a read error. This CDR3 is CVSSLANEQFF. In DNA, the CDR3 is TGTGTCAGCAGCTTGGCCAATGAGCAGTTCTTC. This chain connects TRBV6-2 or TRBV6-3 to TRBJ2-1; D ambiguous. The length of the CDR3 is 11 residues. Germline CDR1 and CDR2: MNHEY and SVGEGT.

As for this clonotype: Since a much larger clone is just one base distant, this may be a read error. The V gene is TRBV20-1, the J gene TRBJ1-1; D call uncertain. CDR1 and CDR2 (germline): DFQATT, SNEGSKA (reference sequence). This CDR3 region has 10 residues. V shed 3 bases and J shed 11 bases, with 10 bases lying between them. In DNA form, the CDR3 reads TGCAGTGCTAGCAGGAAAAGTGCTTTCTTT. Translating it yields CSASRKSAFF.

In the case of this clonotype: The junction and the germline gene differ at one end; a read error may be behind it. The rearrangement joins TRBV29-1 to TRBJ1-1, with 7 bases lining up with TRBD1. Germline values: CDR1 SQVTM, CDR2 ANQGSEA. This CDR3 is built from 14 residues. This CDR3 is CIVDPGTAGTEASF. CDR3 nucleotide sequence: TGCATCGTGGACCCCGGGACAGCTGGGACTGAAGCTTCCTTT.

This clonotype was picked up many times. The CDR3 region has the DNA TGCAGTGCTAGAGTGGAGACTAGCGGGCTATTCAATGAGCAGTTCTTC. Protein sequence: CSARVETSGLFNEQFF. The chain carries TRBV20-1 and TRBJ2-1; 10 bases match TRBD2. CDR3 length: 16 amino acids. After removal of 1 base from V and 6 bases from J, the junction contained 9 bases not matched to a gene. CDR1 and CDR2 from the germline V gene are DFQATT and SNEGSKA (reference sequence).

Comment on this clonotype: The junction and the germline gene differ at one end; a read error may be behind it. The rearrangement uses TRBV5-5 and TRBJ2-7; 13 bases agree with TRBD2. The germline gives CDR1 SGHKS, CDR2 YYEKEE (reference sequence). The CDR3 covers 16 residues. CDR3 residues: CASGFDPGLAGIVQYF. In DNA form, the CDR3 reads TGTGCCAGCGGCTTCGATCCGGGACTAGCGGGAATCGTACAGTACTTC. Supplemented by reference TRBV5-5 and TRBJ2-7, the full variable domain reads DAGVTQSPTHLIKTRGQQVTLRCSPISGHKSVSWYQQVLGQGPQFIFQYYEKEERGRGNFPDRFSARQFPNYSSELNVNALLLGDSALYLCASGFDPGLAGIVQYFGPGTRLTVT.

This clonotype was detected once. One end of the junction varies from germline; a read error may be responsible. The genes are TRBV11-2 and TRBJ2-1; D is possibly TRBD2 (6 bases). This CDR3 has 16 amino acids. Germline CDR1 is SGHAT and CDR2 is FQNNGV. CDR3 region: CAGSETLAVLYNEQFF. CDR3 bases: TGTGCCGGCAGCGAGACACTAGCTGTACTGTACAATGAGCAGTTCTTC.

V usage is TRBV7-9 and J usage is TRBJ2-5; 7 nucleotides align to TRBD2. Germline CDR1 is SEHNR and CDR2 is FQNEAQ (reference sequence). After removal of 5 bases from V and 4 bases from J, the junction contained 16 bases not matched to a gene. There are 17 residues in the CDR3. The DNA of the CDR3 is TGTGCCAGCAGCCTATGGTTGGGAGCGGGGACCGGAGAGACCCAGTACTTC. It specifies CASSLWLGAGTGETQYF.

Comments on this clonotype: One junction end does not reproduce the germline sequence, and a read error may be involved. The rearrangement joins TRBV11-3 to TRBJ2-3; the match to TRBD1 covers 11 bases. Germline assignment: CDR1 SGHNT and CDR2 YENEEA. The CDR3 contains 16 residues. The chain's CDR3 is CASRLRTGGAADTQYF. The DNA for the CDR3 is TGTGCCAGCAGACTAAGGACAGGGGGCGCGGCAGATACACAGTATTTT.

In regard to this clonotype: A much more abundant neighbour one base away suggests this may be a read error. As the CDR3 is not closed by the conserved phenylalanine or tryptophan, this likely results from a read error. The chain couples TRBV28 to TRBJ2-5; no definite D call. Germline values: CDR1 MDHEN, CDR2 SYDVKM. The CDR3 contains 12 residues. The ends were cut back, 10 bases at V and 0 bases at J, with 9 bases in the middle. This CDR3 is CATYLNQETQYI. The CDR3 bases are TGTGCCACCTACCTAAACCAAGAGACCCAGTACATC.

Concerning this clonotype: The junction shows a germline mismatch at one end, possibly a read error. The rearrangement uses TRBV11-1 and TRBJ2-7, with a tentative D call TRBD1 (5 bases). Looked up from germline, CDR1 is SGHAT and CDR2 is FQDESV (reference sequence). The CDR3 length is 14 residues. The CDR3 nucleotides are TGTGCCAGCGGTGAGCAGGGCGGCGTGTACGAACAGTACTTC. Encoded protein: CASGEQGGVYEQYF.

Details on this clonotype: A much larger clone lies a single base off, so this may be a read error. V gene TRBV13 combines with J gene TRBJ2-7; no clear D gene. V was clipped by 1 base and J by 8 bases, with 6 bases between them. Germline V CDR1 and CDR2: PRHDT, FYEKMQ (reference sequence). The CDR3 covers 11 residues. CDR3: CASSLDLQQYF. DNA of the CDR3: TGTGCCAGCAGCTTAGACCTCCAGCAGTACTTC.

This chain connects TRBV29-1 to TRBJ2-1; no clear D gene. Between the trimmed V and J ends, which lost 8 bases and 5 bases, there was a span of 19 bases. This CDR3 is 14 amino acids long. Germline V gene sequence: CDR1 SQVTM, CDR2 ANQGSEA. CDR3 nucleotides: TGCAGCATTTCTCTTTTGTTTTCAGACAATGAGCAGTTCTTC. Translating it yields CSISLLFSDNEQFF.

With regard to this clonotype: The conserved phenylalanine or tryptophan normally closing the CDR3 is absent here, so this likely arose from a read error. The gene calls are TRBV5-6 and TRBJ2-1, with no clear D. Germline V gives CDR1 SGHDT, CDR2 YYEEEE. The CDR3 spans 15 residues. The CDR3, as DNA: TGTGGCAGCAGCTTCGGCGAAGACTCCTACAATGAGCAGTTCATC. Protein: CGSSFGEDSYNEQFI.

This clonotype was seen only once. The CDR3 does not close with the conserved phenylalanine or tryptophan, likely indicating a read error. V gene TRBV11-2 combines with J gene TRBJ1-3, with D maybe TRBD1 (6 bases). Germline V lookup: CDR1 SGHAT, CDR2 FQNNGV. This CDR3 region has 14 residues. CDR3 loop: CTNSLGGPGNTIYL. In nucleotides, the CDR3 is TGTACCAACAGCTTAGGGGGACCTGGAAACACCATATATCTT.

This clonotype was picked up a small number of times. The chain is built from TRBV2 and TRBJ2-1, with D perhaps TRBD1 (5 bases). The CDR3 covers 14 residues. Germline lookup yields CDR1 SNHLY and CDR2 FYNNEI. V was pared by 6 bases and J by 10 bases, with 19 bases between. This chain's CDR3 is CASRPTEGVGEQFF. The CDR3 DNA follows: TGTGCCAGCAGGCCGACAGAAGGAGTGGGGGAGCAGTTCTTC. Supplemented by reference TRBV2 and TRBJ2-1, the full variable domain reads EPEVTQTPSHQVTQMGQEVILRCVPISNHLYFYWYRQILGQKVEFLVSFYNNEISEKSEIFDDQFSVERPDGSNFTLKIRSTKLEDSAMYFCASRPTEGVGEQFFGPGTRLTVL.

This clonotype appeared many times. The chain is built from TRBV30 and TRBJ2-1, with D perhaps TRBD1 (6 bases). The CDR3 extends over 12 amino acids. The V gene's germline CDR1 is GTSNPN and CDR2 SVGIG (reference sequence). Trimming cost V 7 bases and J 4 bases, with 11 bases left between them. CDR3 sequence (DNA): TGTGCCTACCACAGGGAGTACAATGAGCAGTTCTTC. Amino acid sequence: CAYHREYNEQFF.